Given below is one T cell receptor beta chain in context. Measured with immunoSEQ multiplex PCR; TCRdb has only the in-frame clones, and not every one. The table lists 700,000 or so clones, roughly 85% of them singletons. This record belongs to a study of shared T cell receptors in the human thymus. This CDR3 is 13 amino acids long. V gave up 5 bases and J gave up 2 bases, with 12 bases separating them. From germline, CDR1 is SQVTM and CDR2 ANQGSEA. The same sample was also studied in work on human thymus T cells. That report notes: The people who donated were healthy Finnish babies having corrective surgery for congenital heart defects. It was from resections taken during corrective heart surgery that the thymus tissue came. The authors found apparently biased V and J gene usage in thymic and blood repertoires. Among unrelated individuals, related research reported thymic repertoires that overlapped highly.

The chain links TRBV29-1 to TRBJ2-5; tentative D call: TRBD2 (6 bases). The clonotype originates from a girl less than two years old with a congenital heart defect. The source material was thymocytes. CDR3 protein: CSVYWGLQETQYF. For the CDR3, the DNA is TGCAGCGTTTACTGGGGACTTCAAGAGACCCAGTACTTC.